This TCR beta chain was captured in a study of T cells in Graves' hyperthyroidism and ophthalmopathy. Amplification of TCR beta CDR3 regions used RNA as the template. The primer set for the first-round RT-PCR of the TCR CDR3 was HTBI. TCRdb redid the calling of the multiplex PCR reads with MiXCR, one entry per CDR3 protein. The sample includes hundreds of thousands of distinct CDR3 sequences, about a sixth of them seen just once. Pregnant or lactating patients were excluded, as were those with uncontrolled infection or other autoimmune disease. Source material for PBMCs was 10 ml fresh peripheral blood. This clonotype was counted ten times or more. No antigen is known for it. Overall study results and limits: A 13 V-J signature model discriminated ophthalmopathy versus stable hyperthyroidism. Clonotypes that were expanded in thyroid above 0.001 mostly appeared in blood too.

Trimming removed 8 bases from V and 5 bases from J; junction bases left unmatched: 20. This CDR3 is built from 19 residues. The germline V gene has CDR1 MNHNS and CDR2 SASEGT. Input material: blood. The TCR originated in a woman between 35 and 50 years old with Graves' ophthalmopathy. The V gene is TRBV6-1, the J gene TRBJ2-3; 12 nucleotides agree with TRBD2. The CDR3 DNA reads as TGTGCCAGCGACTTTCTAGCGGGAGGGCCATCCGGGGAAGGAGATACGCAGTATTTT. Protein: CASDFLAGGPSGEGDTQYF.